This T cell receptor beta chain was sequenced in a study of T cell repertoires in cytomegalovirus infection. Study overall: The study used recently identified HLA-C-restricted and well-studied HLA-B-restricted CMV epitopes. In public TCR beta signatures, there were indications of both CMV infection and matching HLA type.

Study findings and constraints: There were carriers of CMV plus the relevant HLA, and cumulative public TCR beta family frequency identified them.

In regard to this clonotype: As yet, its antigen is unknown.

V was cut by 1 base and J by 6 bases, with 3 bases left in between. This CDR3 has 12 residues. In germline, CDR1 is MGHRA, CDR2 YSYEKL. From the reads, TCRdb called clonotypes with MiXCR, one entry per CDR3 protein. The sample includes over 40,000 distinct CDR3 sequences, around 21% of them seen just once. The chain employs TRBV4-1 and TRBJ2-2; D remains unclear. Material: CD8+ T cells from cultured PBMCs, obtained from culture after CMV antigen stimulation. The receptor's source is a human donor in good health (CMV status not recorded). Some clones in this sample may be carry-over from other donors' samples. CDR3 protein: CASSQVSGELFF. The CDR3, as DNA: TGCGCCAGCAGCCAAGTGTCCGGGGAGCTGTTTTTT.